Below, 23 T cell receptor beta chains from the same sample are listed, as sequenced in a study of CD8 T cells in ankylosing spondylitis (TCRdb year 2017). Library preparation was by 5' RACE. TCRdb names Illumina HiSeq 2500 as the instrument used. TCRdb's own reprocessing of the public reads used fastp at Q25 and MiXCR and kept productive beta chains. Entries are consolidated by CDR3 protein sequence, retaining the most common genes and DNA. Here the sample has 200,000 or so distinct CDR3 sequences; roughly 20% occur a single time. Together, the top ten hold more than 3.5% of the sample. Sequenced sample: blood, either unsorted or a sorted T cell fraction (not recorded which). The source of these receptors is a male donor between 5 and 35 years old with ankylosing spondylitis or in good health (not recorded which). Donor details come from another sample of the same person, matched by shared clones.

This clonotype was counted ten times or more. The CDR3 DNA reads TGTGCCAGCAGCTTTGAAAGAACTAATGAAAAACTGTTTTTT. Its translation is CASSFERTNEKLFF. V and J are TRBV7-9 and TRBJ1-4; no definite D call. V lost 3 bases, J lost 1 base, and 6 bases lay in between. This CDR3 has 14 residues. Germline-derived CDR1 and CDR2 are SEHNR and FQNEAQ (reference sequence). Variable domain in full (rest from reference TRBV7-9 and TRBJ1-4): DTGVSQNPRHKITKRGQNVTFRCDPISEHNRLYWYRQTLGQGPEFLTYFQNEAQLEKSRLLSDRFSAERPKGSFSTLEIQRTEQGDSAMYLCASSFERTNEKLFFGSGTQLSVL.

V gene TRBV12-3 or TRBV12-4 combines with J gene TRBJ2-1; TRBD2 aligns across 8 bases. V dropped 4 bases and J dropped 1; count of bases not matched to a gene: 9. The CDR3 loop spans 17 amino acids. Written as DNA, the CDR3 is TGTGCCAGCAGTTACCGGCGGACTAGCATTTCCTACAATGAGCAGTTCTTC. This gives the protein CASSYRRTSISYNEQFF.

J is TRBJ1-5 and V is TRBV15; D remains unclear. The germline V and J ends were trimmed by 0 bases and 5 bases, with 5 bases remaining between them. The CDR3 is 13 amino acids. The germline V gene has CDR1 LNHNV and CDR2 YYDKDF (reference sequence). The CDR3 spells CATSRDFDQPQHF. Here the CDR3 DNA reads TGTGCCACCAGCAGAGATTTTGATCAGCCCCAGCATTTT.

This clonotype was seen repeatedly, ten times or more. The rearrangement uses TRBV4-1 and TRBJ2-2, with 7 bases aligning to TRBD2. The CDR3 is 16 residues long. V lost 3 bases to trimming and J lost 2 bases; unmatched junction nucleotides: 6. Germline-derived CDR1 and CDR2 are MGHRA and YSYEKL. The DNA for the CDR3 is TGCGCCAGCAGCCACCAGCGGGATTTAAACACCGGGGAGCTGTTTTTT. Translation: CASSHQRDLNTGELFF.

This clonotype was recorded many times. The V gene is TRBV6-2 or TRBV6-3, the J gene TRBJ2-1; no definite D call. V was pared by 8 bases and J by 6 bases, with 8 bases between. CDR1 and CDR2 (germline): MNHEY, SVGEGT. The CDR3 is 11 amino acids. The chain's CDR3 is CASLRSNEQFF. DNA for the CDR3: TGTGCCAGCCTACGATCCAATGAGCAGTTCTTC.

This clonotype appeared many times. The gene calls are TRBV12-3 or TRBV12-4 and TRBJ2-2, with D hard to call. The CDR3 runs to 11 residues. The ends were cut back, 8 bases at V and 5 bases at J, with 6 bases in the middle. CDR3: CASFLTGELFF. CDR3 sequence (DNA): TGTGCCAGCTTTTTGACCGGGGAGCTGTTTTTT.

There are many counts of this clonotype. The rearrangement joins TRBV6-6 to TRBJ2-7; 7 bases agree with TRBD2. The CDR3 covers 14 residues. The germline gives CDR1 MNHNY, CDR2 SVGAGI (reference sequence). J gave up 6 bases and V 6 bases, and 11 bases lay outside the gene matches. The CDR3 DNA sequence: TGTGCCAGCAGCCAAACTAGCGACAAACGCGAGCAGTACTTC. It codes for CASSQTSDKREQYF.

The count of this clonotype is one. This chain connects TRBV21-1 to TRBJ2-2. TRBV21-1 is a pseudogene. This CDR3 spans 16 amino acids. CDR3 bases: TGTGCCAGCAGCAAGACAAAGGTTCGGGGTGCCGGGGAGCTGTTTTTT. Amino acid sequence: CASSKTKVRGAGELFF.

This clonotype has ten or more counts. The CDR3 spells CASSYGGSNEKLFF. The CDR3 DNA reads TGTGCCAGCAGTTACGGGGGGAGTAATGAAAAACTGTTTTTT. V gene TRBV6-5 combines with J gene TRBJ1-4; perhaps TRBD1 as D (5 bases). Germline loops: CDR1 MNHEY, CDR2 SVGAGI. The CDR3 has 14 residues. Trimming pared 2 bases from V and 4 bases from J, leaving 8 bases between.

At least ten counts were recorded for this clonotype. This chain uses TRBV7-9 with TRBJ1-6; no clear D gene. Germline V gene lookup returns CDR1 SEHNR and CDR2 FQNEAQ (reference sequence). Trimming took 1 base from V and 7 from J, leaving 8 bases between them. This CDR3 is built from 14 residues. CDR3 sequence: CASSLGGNNSPLHF. In DNA form, the CDR3 reads TGTGCCAGCAGCTTAGGAGGGAACAATTCACCCCTCCACTTT. Based on the CDR3 plus reference TRBV7-9 and TRBJ1-6, the full variable domain is DTGVSQNPRHKITKRGQNVTFRCDPISEHNRLYWYRQTLGQGPEFLTYFQNEAQLEKSRLLSDRFSAERPKGSFSTLEIQRTEQGDSAMYLCASSLGGNNSPLHFGNGTRLTVT.

This clonotype was counted ten times or more. This chain uses TRBV7-2 with TRBJ2-1; TRBD1 or TRBD2 may be the D gene (5 bases each). The germline CDR1 and CDR2 sequences are SGHTA and FQGNSA. CDR3 length equals 12 residues. V was trimmed by 2 bases and J by 7 bases, leaving 6 bases between them. The CDR3: CASSLWGNEQFF. The CDR3 DNA follows: TGTGCCAGCAGCTTATGGGGGAATGAGCAGTTCTTC.

This chain connects TRBV7-2 to TRBJ1-5; D not resolved. The CDR3 spans 12 residues. V was pared by 5 bases and J by 1 base, with 3 bases between. Per germline, CDR1 SGHTA and CDR2 FQGNSA. The CDR3: CASSASNQPQHF. The CDR3 DNA is TGTGCCAGCAGCGCAAGCAATCAGCCCCAGCATTTT. The variable domain in full, completed from reference TRBV7-2 and TRBJ1-5, reads GAGVSQSPSNKVTEKGKDVELRCDPISGHTALYWYRQSLGQGLEFLIYFQGNSAPDKSGLPSDRFSAERTGGSVSTLTIQRTQQEDSAVYLCASSASNQPQHFGDGTRLSIL.

This clonotype was picked up many times. V usage is TRBV20-1 and J usage is TRBJ2-3; D ambiguous. V was pared by 3 bases and J by 0 bases, with 10 bases between. CDR1 is DFQATT, CDR2 SNEGSKA, per germline (reference sequence). The CDR3 covers 14 residues. The DNA for the CDR3 is TGCAGTGCTAGCAAGCCCGGGAGCACAGATACGCAGTATTTT. Its translation is CSASKPGSTDTQYF.

This clonotype was observed at least ten times. The chain has TRBV24-1 and TRBJ2-7, with a possible D match to TRBD1 (5 bases). Germline CDR1 and CDR2: KGHDR and SFDVKD. Deletions cut 5 bases from V and 7 bases from J, with 20 bases between. This CDR3 has 15 amino acids. This CDR3 is CATSVKSTARVEQYV. The CDR3 DNA reads TGTGCCACCAGTGTCAAGTCGACTGCCAGGGTAGAGCAGTACGTC.

The table lists this clonotype with many counts. The chain combines TRBV24-1 with TRBJ2-3; TRBD2 matches 7 bases. The CDR3 is 15 amino acids. From germline, CDR1 is KGHDR and CDR2 SFDVKD. Trimming removed 7 bases from V and 4 bases from J; junction bases left unmatched: 10. The CDR3 protein is CATRREGLGADTQYF. The CDR3 DNA reads TGTGCCACCAGGAGGGAGGGATTGGGAGCAGATACGCAGTATTTT.

This clonotype was picked up many times. The chain couples TRBV6-2 or TRBV6-3 to TRBJ2-2, with 11 positions matching TRBD2. This CDR3 region has 15 residues. Germline V gene lookup returns CDR1 MNHEY and CDR2 SVGEGT. V gave up 9 bases and J gave up 1 base; unmatched junction bases: 4. CDR3 nucleotide sequence: TGTGCCAGTACTAGCGGGAGAAGGAACACCGGGGAGCTGTTTTTT. Translation gives CASTSGRRNTGELFF.

The chain couples TRBV6-1 to TRBJ2-7; D is unresolved. This CDR3 has 12 amino acids. With 5 bases removed from V and 5 bases from J, the gap between germline ends came to 10 bases. Germline V CDR1 and CDR2: MNHNS, SASEGT. The CDR3 coding sequence is TGTGCCAGCAGTACCACGACCGACGAGCAGTACGTC. The encoded protein is CASSTTTDEQYV.

There are many counts of this clonotype. The V and J genes are TRBV12-3 or TRBV12-4 and TRBJ1-2; D is ambiguous. The V and J ends lost 1 base and 6 bases respectively, with 6 bases between them. The CDR3 sequence is 12 residues long. The CDR3 nucleotides read TGTGCCAGCAGTTTAGGCTCGCATGGCTACACCTTC. It specifies CASSLGSHGYTF.

This clonotype was recorded at least ten times. The chain is built from TRBV10-3 and TRBJ2-7; D remains unclear. This CDR3 region has 16 residues. With 0 bases removed from V and 3 bases from J, the gap between germline ends came to 15 bases. Germline V gene sequence: CDR1 ENHRY, CDR2 SYGVKD. The CDR3 protein is CAISESRVQDDYEQYF. CDR3 nucleotide sequence: TGTGCCATCAGTGAGTCGCGTGTTCAAGACGACTACGAGCAGTACTTC.

This clonotype came up many times. This chain joins TRBV5-1 and TRBJ2-5, with 7 bases identical to TRBD2. Germline assignment: CDR1 SGHRS and CDR2 YFSETQ. The CDR3 has 15 residues. With 1 base clipped from V and 1 base from J, the junction kept 4 bases outside the gene matches. The CDR3 is CASSLTRGGQETQYF. The CDR3 DNA is TGCGCCAGCAGCTTGACCCGCGGGGGCCAAGAGACCCAGTACTTC.

The table lists this clonotype with many counts. The chain has TRBV5-1 and TRBJ2-1; D is possibly TRBD2 (6 bases). The V gene lost 4 bases and the J gene lost 9 bases, with 11 bases spanning the gap. Germline V gene sequence: CDR1 SGHRS, CDR2 YFSETQ. The CDR3 runs 12 residues. The CDR3 nucleotides read TGCGCCAGCAGCCGACTAGTAACTGAGCAGTTCTTC. Its protein product is CASSRLVTEQFF.

This clonotype was found many times. The gene calls are TRBV14 and TRBJ1-5; possibly TRBD1 for D (5 bases). The CDR3 contains 16 residues. Germline CDR1 and CDR2: SGHDN and FVKESK. V gave up 1 base and J gave up 4 bases, with 14 bases separating them. CDR3 DNA sequence: TGTGCCAGCAGCCAAGTACTGGGACGGGGAAATCAGCCCCAGCATTTT. It translates to CASSQVLGRGNQPQHF.

Here the CDR3 reads CSARSNQANEQFF. The CDR3 DNA reads as TGCAGTGCTAGGAGTAACCAAGCCAATGAGCAGTTCTTC. J is TRBJ2-1 and V is TRBV20-1; no reliable D call. CDR3 size: 13 residues. The V gene lost 3 bases and the J gene lost 6 bases, with 12 bases spanning the gap. Germline lookup yields CDR1 DFQATT and CDR2 SNEGSKA (reference sequence).